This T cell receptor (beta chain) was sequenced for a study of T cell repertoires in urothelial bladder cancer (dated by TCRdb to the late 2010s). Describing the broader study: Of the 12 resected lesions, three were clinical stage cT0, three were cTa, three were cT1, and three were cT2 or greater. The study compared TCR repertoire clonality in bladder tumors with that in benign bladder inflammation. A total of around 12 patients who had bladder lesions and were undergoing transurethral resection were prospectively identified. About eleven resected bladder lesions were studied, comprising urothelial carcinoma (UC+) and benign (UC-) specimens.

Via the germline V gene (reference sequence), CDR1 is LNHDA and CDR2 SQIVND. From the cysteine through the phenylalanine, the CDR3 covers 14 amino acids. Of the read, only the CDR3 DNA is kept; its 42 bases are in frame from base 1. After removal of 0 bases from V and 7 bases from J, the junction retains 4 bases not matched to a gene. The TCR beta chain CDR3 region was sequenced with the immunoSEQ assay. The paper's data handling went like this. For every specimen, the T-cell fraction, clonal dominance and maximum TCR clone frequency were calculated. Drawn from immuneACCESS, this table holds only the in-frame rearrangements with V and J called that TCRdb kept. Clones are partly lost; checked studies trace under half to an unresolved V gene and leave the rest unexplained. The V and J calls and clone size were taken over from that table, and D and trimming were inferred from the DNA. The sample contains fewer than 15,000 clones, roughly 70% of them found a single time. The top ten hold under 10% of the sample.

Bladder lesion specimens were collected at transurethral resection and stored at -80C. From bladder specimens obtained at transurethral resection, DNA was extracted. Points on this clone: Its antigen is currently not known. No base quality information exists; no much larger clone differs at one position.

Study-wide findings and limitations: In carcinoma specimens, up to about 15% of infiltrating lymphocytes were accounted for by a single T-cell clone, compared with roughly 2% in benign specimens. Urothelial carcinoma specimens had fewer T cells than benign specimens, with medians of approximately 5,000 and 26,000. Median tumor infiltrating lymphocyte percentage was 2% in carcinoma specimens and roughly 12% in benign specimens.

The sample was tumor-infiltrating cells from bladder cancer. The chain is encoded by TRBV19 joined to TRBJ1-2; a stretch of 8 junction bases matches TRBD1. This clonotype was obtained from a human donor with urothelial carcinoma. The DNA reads TGTGCCAGTAGTATAGAGACAGGGGTTGGTGGCTACACCTTC. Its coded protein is CASSIETGVGGYTF.